The rows below give T cell receptor beta chains drawn from one sample of a study of blood T cells in healthy people across ages. TCRdb re-called the 5' RACE reads through MiXCR, storing one row per CDR3 protein. The repertoire holds approximately 770,000 distinct CDR3 sequences, with over 45% as singletons. The sequenced material came from blood. The source is a man aged 30 to 45 in good health. Each CDR3 is given with its conserved first and last residue. The D gene is left open where the match is weak. Clone size is given for some rows only: seen once, a few or many times, or a class if the clone is expanded.

>-|TRBD2|TRBV4-3|TRBJ2-1
CASSQDITSGRAGTKQFF
TGCGCCAGCAGCCAAGATATAACTAGCGGGAGGGCGGGGACCAAGCAGTTCTTC
>-|-|TRBV6-2/TRBV6-3|TRBJ2-7
CATGDNSYEQYF
TGTGCCACCGGGGACAACTCCTACGAGCAGTACTTC
>-|-|TRBV10-3|TRBJ2-7
CAISDRDNSYEQYF
TGTGCCATCAGTGATCGGGACAACTCCTACGAGCAGTACTTC
>few|TRBD2|TRBV7-8|TRBJ2-1
CASSLVRGELKNEQFF
TGTGCCAGCAGCTTAGTCCGGGGGGAGCTTAAGAATGAGCAGTTCTTC
>-|-|TRBV7-2|TRBJ1-1
CASRLQPDGRTEAFF
TGTGCCAGCAGACTGCAACCCGACGGGAGGACTGAAGCTTTCTTT
>-|-|TRBV21-1|TRBJ2-7
CASSKKSTGEPTRTSPWEQYF
TGTGCCAGCAGCAAAAAGTCTACAGGGGAACCAACCCGAACCTCTCCGTGGGAGCAGTACTTC
>few|-|TRBV24-1|TRBJ2-7
CATSDSSGHYEQYF
TGTGCCACCAGTGATTCGTCCGGACACTACGAGCAGTACTTC
>-|-|TRBV7-4|TRBJ2-3
CASSLPRNLCTDTQYF
TGTGCCAGCAGCTTACCTAGAAATCTCTGCACAGATACGCAGTATTTT
>few|TRBD2|TRBV20-1|TRBJ2-1
CSARSYTGTIGDEQFF
TGCAGTGCTAGATCATATACCGGGACTATTGGTGATGAGCAGTTCTTC
>-|-|TRBV25-1|TRBJ2-3
CASSERRSTDTQYF
TGTGCCAGCAGTGAGCGCCGGAGCACAGATACGCAGTATTTT
>-|-|TRBV9|TRBJ1-2
CASSVVGGGYTF
TGTGCCAGCAGCGTAGTAGGAGGTGGCTACACCTTC
>-|TRBD1|TRBV7-9|TRBJ2-1
CASSHRGEYNEQFF
TGTGCCAGCAGCCACAGGGGGGAGTACAATGAGCAGTTCTTC
>-|TRBD2|TRBV20-1|TRBJ2-7
CSAPGLANYEQYF
TGCAGTGCTCCCGGACTAGCGAACTACGAGCAGTACTTC
>-|TRBD2|TRBV13|TRBJ2-7
CASSLGVSGGLMPYEQYF
TGTGCCAGCAGCTTAGGCGTTAGCGGGGGCCTTATGCCCTACGAGCAGTACTTC
>-|TRBD2|TRBV20-1|TRBJ2-3
CSAVTSGSHWDTQYF
TGCAGTGCTGTTACTAGCGGGTCGCATTGGGATACGCAGTATTTT
>-|TRBD1|TRBV10-3|TRBJ1-6
CAISGSDRGNSPLHF
TGTGCCATCAGTGGCTCGGACAGGGGCAATTCACCCCTCCACTTT
>-|-|TRBV20-1|TRBJ2-7
CSLLRAVGGTEQYF
TGCAGCCTCCTCCGCGCTGTGGGGGGAACCGAGCAGTACTTC